The present entry profiles one T cell receptor (beta chain) with its context. No cognate antigen has been identified for it. Base-call qualities are not available, and no considerably larger clone is one nucleotide away. The library relied on the immunoSEQ multiplex PCR assay. The multiplex PCR relied on a mix of 60 forward primers for TCR Vbeta segments and 13 reverse primers for TCR Jbeta segments. The CDR3 region of rearranged TCR beta genes was amplified from genomic DNA with a multiplex PCR assay. The amplified TCR beta libraries were sequenced on the Illumina HiSeq System as 87-base-pair reads. Processing in the source paper ran as follows. A later analysis counted around 72 million unique TCR beta chains across the 550 to 750 repertoires, and around 9.9 million of these chains were shared by at least two donors. Raw reads were error-corrected and collapsed into unique sequences with a nearest-neighbor algorithm that merged closely related sequences to remove PCR and sequencing errors. CDR3 sequences were aligned to IMGT reference sequences to assign V, D and J gene segments. For a sequence to be retained, a match of at least six nucleotides to both a V gene segment and a J gene segment was required. A rearrangement was called productive if the CDR3 had no stop codons and remained in frame with V and J, and every other rearrangement was called non-productive. Following IMGT convention, CDR3 was defined as the stretch from the second conserved V-encoded cysteine to the conserved J-encoded phenylalanine. The earlier analysis of approximately 500 of the donors excluded sequences that lacked an unambiguous match to a single V gene segment. In an earlier analysis of 587 of the donors, V segments were called functional above 56.7% productive rearrangements and were called segregating when the between-donor standard deviation exceeded 5%. A statistical classification framework was built for diagnosing cytomegalovirus status from the catalog of TCR beta chain sequences. In a later analysis, TCR nucleotide sequences were compared against IMGT/GENE-DB human TR gene sequences so that V and J genes could be assigned. The TCRdist pipeline was used in a later analysis to assign CDR3 sequences and most-parsimonious VDJ recombination scenarios. In a later analysis, each TCR beta chain was defined by its CDR3 amino acid sequence together with its V-gene family, and reads without a unique V-gene family were excluded. As a way to deal with suspected cross-contamination and a sequencing artifact, a later analysis dropped more than 500 nucleotide sequences that were highly shared and had low generation probability. In a later analysis, a clonal expansion index for each public chain was calculated from normalized within-repertoire ranks of inferred template counts. In a later analysis, generation probabilities were computed using a VDJ recombination model fitted to out-of-frame rearrangements, and the results were checked against IGoR. Hypergeometric tests were used in a later analysis to score TCR-TCR, TCR-HLA and TCR-CMV co-occurrence, with a repertoire-size bias correction applied to the TCR pairs. To estimate false discovery rates, a later analysis permuted the HLA or CMV assignments 20 times. In a later analysis, co-occurring TCRs were grouped using DBSCAN, and TCRdist sequence similarity was added for clustering within HLA-allele-positive subsets. Co-occurrence clustering excluded repertoires with fewer than 30,000 or more than 120,000 public chains, plus five with anomalous nucleotide sharing. TCRdb's version of the immuneACCESS table is confined to in-frame rearrangements and falls short of the full clone set. An unresolved V gene accounts for under half of the shortfall where checked; the remainder is of unknown origin. D and trimming were read from the DNA, whereas the V and J calls and clone size are those reported in that table. This sample is represented by approximately 220,000 clones; 60% to 80% of them were singletons. Clones ranked in the top ten supply 1.5% to 2% of the sample.

This specimen belongs to a study of cytomegalovirus exposure and HLA in healthy donors (dated by TCRdb to the late 2010s). Describing the broader study: An earlier analysis of more than 550 of the donors reported approximately 280 Gb of sequence data and roughly 120 million unique TCR beta sequences obtained from roughly 170 million T cells. An early release that covered 640 HLA-typed donors contained about 290 gigabases of sequencing data and 75 million to 100 million unique TCR sequences. The genetic ancestry cluster associated with self-reported Caucasian donors included 81% of the roughly 400 genotyped donors. The study was designed to test whether signatures of past pathogen exposure could be identified by cataloging public T cell receptors. Using immunosequencing, the study profiled T cell repertoires from 500 to 800 subjects and related those repertoires to cytomegalovirus serostatus. Besides the first cohort of approximately 670 subjects, a separate validation cohort made up of 120 different subjects was used. High-throughput TCR immunosequencing, statistical association of individual TCRs with disease status, and machine learning were combined to predict cytomegalovirus infection status. A later analysis re-analyzed previously published TCR beta repertoires from 666 donors and added high-resolution HLA genotyping to study TCR occurrence patterns. Rather than drawing on any new phenotypic data, the later analysis identified candidate immune exposures from TCR beta sequences and the way those sequences occurred across donors. In an earlier analysis of 500 to 650 of the donors, high-throughput TCR beta sequencing was used to judge whether each TCR beta V gene segment behaved as functional or pseudogenic. Donor age, sex, ethnicity and CMV serostatus were compiled together with the repertoire data. In a later genetic analysis, genome-wide SNP genotypes for about 65% of the roughly 700 donors were used, and that subset was treated as a discovery cohort. Every discovery cohort repertoire had been produced on one sequencing platform. Class I and class II HLA loci were covered by the typing at four-digit resolution. Typing coverage differed by locus: A, B, C, DRB1 and DQB1 were typed in roughly 629-630 donors, DQA1 in 500 to 550, DPA1 in 600 to 610, and DPB1 in roughly 470. Because of strong linkage in the cohort, five DR-DQ haplotypes were treated as single units for association and clustering. Across under 500 genotyped donors of the cohort, an average of roughly 230,000 unique TCR beta nucleotide sequences per donor were sequenced, and 15% to 20% of those sequences were non-productive. The full study reports these points: Three of the identified cytomegalovirus-associated TCR beta chains were confirmed in vitro to be specific for cytomegalovirus antigens. An earlier analysis of around 540 of the donors showed that most TCR beta V segments appeared in productive rearrangements either about 87% or about 30% of the time, which broadly matched IMGT annotations. Correlated functional status among segregating V segments might reflect linkage disequilibrium, but an unknown experimental factor could not be ruled out. A cluster of highly shared sequence variants was judged likely to be a technical artifact of the sequencing pipeline. A further reported finding was that TCR beta sequences accurately predicted the HLA-A and HLA-B alleles for most subjects in the first cohort. In a later analysis, several top co-occurrence clusters were reported to appear linked to parvovirus B19, influenza, CMV and Epstein-Barr virus. In a later genetic analysis, fewer N-insertions in productive TCRs were reported among donors in an Asian-associated ancestry cluster than the approximately 670-donor mean. The authors suggested that the approach could potentially be extended to other disease states and immunological phenotypes. Immune exposure information for the cohort was limited to CMV serostatus. Most TCR sequences were seen in very few donors, while some public TCRs were found in many individuals. About 17 rarely observed V segments, including chromosome 9 orphons, were excluded from the earlier analysis of a few hundred of the donors because counts were too low. Because some donors lacked HLA typing at each locus, the association tests relied only on the typed subset. A later analysis associated 16,951 TCR beta sequences with specific HLA alleles at a false discovery rate of 0.05. The cohort was sequenced for TCR beta chains only, and without alpha or paired-chain data the features that could be detected were limited. Presence/absence analyses assumed roughly uniform sequencing depth across donors, an assumption that may not hold. In a later analysis, the rate of TCR association differed among HLA loci, with DRB1 alleles having the most associated TCRs and HLA-C alleles having the fewest. In a later analysis, HLA-associated TCR beta chains showed more clonal expansion and lower generation probabilities than non-associated chains that were equally common. When HLA alleles, especially DR and DQ, strongly co-occurred, TCR associations were difficult to assign to individual alleles. A later analysis found that most CMV-associated TCR beta chains appeared HLA-restricted, with HLA associations seemingly driven largely by CMV exposure. The study listed approximately 150 TCR beta chains as associated with cytomegalovirus. The classifier was reported to diagnose cytomegalovirus status with high specificity and sensitivity in both the original and validation cohorts. A later genetic analysis associated a missense DCLRE1C variant with V-gene and J-gene trimming of TCR beta chains, and an independent cohort replicated the association.

In total, 630 or so healthy bone marrow donors made up the cohort. All cohort members were sampled while nominally healthy, although unrecorded immune exposures were likely present. The donor was CMV seronegative and was included in the group of several hundred seronegative cohort members. A peripheral blood sample was provided by each donor, and peripheral blood mononuclear cells were used for TCR beta sequencing. The Qiagen DNeasy Blood Extraction Kit was used to extract genomic DNA from the blood cell samples. The sequence derives from a woman in her twenties or thirties in good health and CMV-seronegative. Sequencing was carried out using PBMCs.

The encoded CDR3 is CASSPTSGHNEQFF. The DNA is TGTGCCAGCAGCCCAACTAGCGGTCACAATGAGCAGTTCTTC. The V gene is TRBV4-2 and the J gene is TRBJ2-1; 8 central nucleotides agree with TRBD2. At the junction V is shortened by 4 bases and J by 5 bases; bases outside the gene matches: 4. The CDR3 holds 14 amino acids from the cysteine to the phenylalanine. Only the CDR3 DNA stays, 42 bases, in frame from base 1. Per the germline V gene, LGHNA is the CDR1 and YNFKEQ is the CDR2.